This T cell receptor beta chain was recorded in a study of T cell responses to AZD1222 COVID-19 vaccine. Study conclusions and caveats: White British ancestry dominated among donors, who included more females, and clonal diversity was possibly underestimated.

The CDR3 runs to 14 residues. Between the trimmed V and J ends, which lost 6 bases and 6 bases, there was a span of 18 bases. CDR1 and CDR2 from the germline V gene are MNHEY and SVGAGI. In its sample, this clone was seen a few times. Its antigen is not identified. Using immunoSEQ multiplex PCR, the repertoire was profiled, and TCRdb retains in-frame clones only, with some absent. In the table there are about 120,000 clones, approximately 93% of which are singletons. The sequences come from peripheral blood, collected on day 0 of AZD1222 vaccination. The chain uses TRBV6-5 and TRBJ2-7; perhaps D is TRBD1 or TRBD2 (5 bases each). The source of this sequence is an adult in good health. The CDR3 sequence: CASSRISSGGEQYF. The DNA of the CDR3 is TGTGCCAGCAGCCGTATCTCAAGTGGGGGCGAGCAGTACTTC.